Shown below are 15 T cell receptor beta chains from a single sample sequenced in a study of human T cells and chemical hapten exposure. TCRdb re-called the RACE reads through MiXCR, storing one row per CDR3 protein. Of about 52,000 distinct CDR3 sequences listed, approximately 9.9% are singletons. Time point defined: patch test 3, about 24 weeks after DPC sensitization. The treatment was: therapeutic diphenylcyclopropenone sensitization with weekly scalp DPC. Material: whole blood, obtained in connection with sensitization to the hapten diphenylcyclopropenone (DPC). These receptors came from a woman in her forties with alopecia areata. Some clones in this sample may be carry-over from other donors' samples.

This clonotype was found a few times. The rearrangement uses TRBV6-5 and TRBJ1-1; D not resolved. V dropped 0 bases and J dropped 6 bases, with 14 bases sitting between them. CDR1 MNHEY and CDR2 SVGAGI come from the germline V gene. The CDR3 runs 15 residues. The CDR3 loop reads CASSYSRGVAAEAFF. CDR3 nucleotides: TGTGCCAGCAGTTACTCCCGGGGTGTGGCGGCTGAAGCTTTCTTT.

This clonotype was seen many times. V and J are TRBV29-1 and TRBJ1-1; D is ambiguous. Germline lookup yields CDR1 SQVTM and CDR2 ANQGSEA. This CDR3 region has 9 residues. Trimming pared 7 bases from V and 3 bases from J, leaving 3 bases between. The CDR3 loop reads CSGDTEAFF. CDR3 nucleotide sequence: TGCAGCGGGGACACTGAAGCTTTCTTT.

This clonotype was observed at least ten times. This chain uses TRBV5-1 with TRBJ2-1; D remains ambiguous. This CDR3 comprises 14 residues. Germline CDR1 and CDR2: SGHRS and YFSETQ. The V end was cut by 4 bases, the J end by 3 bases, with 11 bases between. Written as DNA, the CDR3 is TGCGCCAGCAGCGACAAAAACCTCTACAATGAGCAGTTCTTC. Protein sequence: CASSDKNLYNEQFF.

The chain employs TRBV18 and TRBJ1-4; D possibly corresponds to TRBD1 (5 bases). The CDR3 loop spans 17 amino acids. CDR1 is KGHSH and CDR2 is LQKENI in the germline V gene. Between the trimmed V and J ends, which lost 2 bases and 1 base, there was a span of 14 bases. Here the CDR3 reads CASSPSGGAETNEKLFF. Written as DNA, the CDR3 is TGTGCCAGCTCACCATCGGGAGGGGCTGAAACTAATGAAAAACTGTTTTTT.

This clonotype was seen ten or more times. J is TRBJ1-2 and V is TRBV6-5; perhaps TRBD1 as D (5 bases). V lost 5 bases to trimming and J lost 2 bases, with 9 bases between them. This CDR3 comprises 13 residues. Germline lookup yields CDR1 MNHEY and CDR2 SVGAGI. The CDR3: CASSDTGNYGYTF. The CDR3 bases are TGTGCCAGCAGTGATACAGGAAACTATGGCTACACCTTC.

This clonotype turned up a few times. CDR3 sequence reads: CASSSADSYNSPLHF. As DNA, the CDR3 is TGCGCCAGCAGCTCCGCGGACTCCTATAATTCACCCCTCCACTTT. The chain links TRBV5-1 to TRBJ1-6; D is ambiguous. V was clipped by 3 bases and J by 0 bases, with 7 bases between them. Germline CDR1 SGHRS, CDR2 YFSETQ. This CDR3 has 15 residues.

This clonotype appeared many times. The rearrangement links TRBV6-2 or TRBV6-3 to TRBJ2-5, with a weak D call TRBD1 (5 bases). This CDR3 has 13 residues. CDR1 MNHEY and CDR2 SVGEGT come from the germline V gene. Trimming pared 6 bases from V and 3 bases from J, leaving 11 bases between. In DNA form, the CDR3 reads TGTGCCAGCAGCCCCAGGGCCGAAGAGACCCAGTACTTC. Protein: CASSPRAEETQYF.

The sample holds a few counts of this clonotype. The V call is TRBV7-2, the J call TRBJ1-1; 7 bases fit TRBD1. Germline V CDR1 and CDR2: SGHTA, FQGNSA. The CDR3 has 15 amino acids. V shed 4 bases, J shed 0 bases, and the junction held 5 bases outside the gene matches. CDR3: CASSSPQGVNTEAFF. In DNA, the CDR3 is TGTGCCAGCAGCTCGCCCCAGGGGGTGAACACTGAAGCTTTCTTT.

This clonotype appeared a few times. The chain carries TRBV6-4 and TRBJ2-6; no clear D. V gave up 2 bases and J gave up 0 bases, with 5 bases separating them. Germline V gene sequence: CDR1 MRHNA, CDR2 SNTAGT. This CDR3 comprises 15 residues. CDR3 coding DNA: TGTGCCAGCAGTGACAAGAGCTCTGGGGCCAACGTCCTGACTTTC. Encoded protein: CASSDKSSGANVLTF.

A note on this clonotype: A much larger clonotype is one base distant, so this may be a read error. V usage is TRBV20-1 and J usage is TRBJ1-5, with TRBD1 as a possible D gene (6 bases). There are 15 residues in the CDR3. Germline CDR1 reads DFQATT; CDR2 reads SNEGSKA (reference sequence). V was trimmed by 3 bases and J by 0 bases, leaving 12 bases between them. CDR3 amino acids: CSARTCRGSNQPQHF. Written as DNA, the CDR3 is TGCAGTGCTAGGACCTGCAGGGGTAGCAATCAGCCCCAGCATTTT.

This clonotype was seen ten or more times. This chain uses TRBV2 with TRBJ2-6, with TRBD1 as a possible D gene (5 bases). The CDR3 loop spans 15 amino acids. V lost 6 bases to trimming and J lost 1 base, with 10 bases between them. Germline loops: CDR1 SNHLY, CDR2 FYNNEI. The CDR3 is CASRGLGSGANVLTF. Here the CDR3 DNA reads TGTGCCAGCAGGGGGCTGGGTTCTGGGGCCAACGTCCTGACTTTC.

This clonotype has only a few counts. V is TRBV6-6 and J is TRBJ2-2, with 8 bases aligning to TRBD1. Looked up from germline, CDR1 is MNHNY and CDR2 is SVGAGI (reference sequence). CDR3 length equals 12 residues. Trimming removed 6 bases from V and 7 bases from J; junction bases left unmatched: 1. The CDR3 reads CASRTGGGELFF. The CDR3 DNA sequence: TGTGCCAGCAGAACAGGGGGCGGGGAGCTGTTTTTT.

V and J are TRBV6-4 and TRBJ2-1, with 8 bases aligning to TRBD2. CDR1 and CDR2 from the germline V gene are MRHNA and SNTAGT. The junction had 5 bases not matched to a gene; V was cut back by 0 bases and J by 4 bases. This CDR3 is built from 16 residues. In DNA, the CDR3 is TGTGCCAGCAGTGACTCCCCCAGCGGGGGTTACAATGAGCAGTTCTTC. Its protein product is CASSDSPSGGYNEQFF.

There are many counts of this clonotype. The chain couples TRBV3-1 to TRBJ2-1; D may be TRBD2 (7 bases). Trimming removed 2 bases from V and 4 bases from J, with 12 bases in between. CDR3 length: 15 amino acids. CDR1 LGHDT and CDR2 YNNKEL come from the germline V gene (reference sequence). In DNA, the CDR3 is TGTGCCAGCAGCCAACCGGGGGGCCGATACAATGAGCAGTTCTTC. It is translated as CASSQPGGRYNEQFF.

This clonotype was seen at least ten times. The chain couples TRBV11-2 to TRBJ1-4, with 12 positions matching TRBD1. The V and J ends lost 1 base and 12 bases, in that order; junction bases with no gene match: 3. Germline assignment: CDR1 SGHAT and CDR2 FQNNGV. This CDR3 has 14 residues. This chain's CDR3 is CASSLGDRGPQLFF. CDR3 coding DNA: TGTGCCAGCAGCTTAGGGGACAGGGGGCCACAACTGTTTTTT. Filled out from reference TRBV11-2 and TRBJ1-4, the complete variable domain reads EAGVAQSPRYKIIEKRQSVAFWCNPISGHATLYWYQQILGQGPKLLIQFQNNGVVDDSQLPKDRFSAERLKGVDSTLKIQPAKLEDSAVYLCASSLGDRGPQLFFGSGTQLSVL.